What follows are 32 T cell receptor beta chains derived from one specimen sequenced in a study of human T cells and chemical hapten exposure. The time point denotes: pre-sensitization, week 0. Treatment here: therapeutic diphenylcyclopropenone sensitization with weekly scalp DPC. MiXCR was run by TCRdb on the RACE reads, yielding one entry per CDR3 protein. The sample carries 380,000 or so distinct CDR3 sequences, 4.5% to 7% recorded once. The specimen comprised whole blood, sampled in connection with sensitization to the hapten diphenylcyclopropenone (DPC). Every receptor here comes from a woman aged 18-35 years with alopecia areata. Some clones in this sample may be carry-over from other donors' samples.

In regard to this clonotype: Since a much larger clone is just one base distant, this may be a read error. V is TRBV20-1 and J is TRBJ2-1, with a weak D call TRBD1 (6 bases). This CDR3 comprises 15 residues. Germline values: CDR1 DFQATT, CDR2 SNEGSKA (reference sequence). V was trimmed by 3 bases and J by 1 base, leaving 13 bases between them. The CDR3 is CSASTGLTSYNEQFF. Written as DNA, the CDR3 is TGCAGTGCTAGTACAGGGCTCACGTCCTACAATGAGCAGTTCTTC.

V gene TRBV5-1 combines with J gene TRBJ2-1, with 9 nucleotides matching TRBD2. From germline, CDR1 is SGHRS and CDR2 YFSETQ. The ends lost 2 bases at V and 5 bases at J; junction bases unmatched: 5. The CDR3 loop spans 15 amino acids. The CDR3 here is CASSFAGGLNNEQFF. DNA for the CDR3: TGCGCCAGCAGCTTTGCGGGGGGGCTAAACAATGAGCAGTTCTTC.

This clonotype was observed at least ten times. The chain employs TRBV7-9 and TRBJ2-3; D assignment may be TRBD1 or TRBD2 (7 bases each). Germline V gives CDR1 SEHNR, CDR2 FQNEAQ (reference sequence). The CDR3 has 16 residues. Trimming cost V 4 bases and J 5 bases, with 19 bases left between them. The CDR3 bases are TGTGCCAGCAGCTCCCCTCAGGGGGGGGGCCGAGATACGCAGTATTTT. Protein product: CASSSPQGGGRDTQYF.

In this sample, this clonotype turned up many times. The CDR3 is CASSYRSGATLNTQYF. DNA for the CDR3: TGTGCCAGCAGTTACAGAAGCGGTGCCACATTAAATACGCAGTATTTT. The J gene is TRBJ2-3, the V gene TRBV6-6, with D perhaps TRBD2 (5 bases). CDR1 is MNHNY and CDR2 is SVGAGI in the germline V gene (reference sequence). Trimming stripped 2 bases from V and 7 bases from J, with 19 bases between. The CDR3 is 16 residues long.

This clonotype occurred many times. The chain uses TRBV7-2 and TRBJ2-3; a possible D gene is TRBD1 (5 bases). The V gene's germline CDR1 is SGHTA and CDR2 FQGNSA. V lost 5 bases and J lost 4, with 13 bases in between. CDR3 length equals 14 residues. In nucleotides, the CDR3 is TGTGCCAGCAGCAAAGGGGTCAGCCCAGATACGCAGTATTTT. Translated: CASSKGVSPDTQYF.

This clonotype appeared a few times. This sequence joins TRBV7-8 and TRBJ1-1, with 10 bases that match TRBD1. The CDR3 has 17 amino acids. CDR1 and CDR2 (germline): SGHVS, FQNEAQ. V shed 4 bases and J 0 bases; nucleotides not matched to a gene: 8. The CDR3 loop is CASSSGQGDYMNTEAFF. CDR3 coding DNA: TGTGCCAGCAGCTCCGGACAGGGGGATTACATGAACACTGAAGCTTTCTTT. Based on the CDR3 plus reference TRBV7-8 and TRBJ1-1, the full variable domain is GAGVSQSPRYKVAKRGQDVALRCDPISGHVSLFWYQQALGQGPEFLTYFQNEAQLDKSGLPSDRFFAERPEGSVSTLKIQRTQQEDSAVYLCASSSGQGDYMNTEAFFGQGTRLTVV.

The chain employs TRBV4-3 and TRBJ2-3; the D gene could be TRBD1 or TRBD2 (6 bases each). Germline-derived CDR1 and CDR2 are LGHNA and YSLEER. V was pared by 1 base and J by 0 bases, with 14 bases between. The CDR3 is 17 amino acids. The CDR3 region is CASSQATRGRSTDTQYF. The CDR3 DNA sequence: TGCGCCAGCAGCCAAGCAACCCGGGGGCGCAGCACAGATACGCAGTATTTT.

This chain's CDR3 is CASSLVAAAGYEQYF. The CDR3 DNA sequence: TGTGCCAGCAGCTTAGTGGCGGCGGCGGGCTACGAGCAGTACTTC. This chain connects TRBV7-2 to TRBJ2-7, with a possible D match to TRBD2 (5 bases). This CDR3 region has 15 residues. V was shortened by 1 base and J by 3 bases, with 13 bases between the two germline ends. Germline CDR1 is SGHTA and CDR2 is FQGNSA. Using reference TRBV7-2 and TRBJ2-7 for the parts outside the CDR3, the full variable domain is GAGVSQSPSNKVTEKGKDVELRCDPISGHTALYWYRQSLGQGLEFLIYFQGNSAPDKSGLPSDRFSAERTGGSVSTLTIQRTQQEDSAVYLCASSLVAAAGYEQYFGPGTRLTVT.

The sample holds many counts of this clonotype. The V and J genes are TRBV6-1 and TRBJ1-4, with D unclear. Germline V lookup: CDR1 MNHNS, CDR2 SASEGT. V was cut by 6 bases and J by 3 bases, with 11 bases left in between. The CDR3 spans 14 residues. CDR3 DNA: TGTGCCAGCAGCATGACCGGACCTAATGAAAAACTGTTTTTT. This gives the protein CASSMTGPNEKLFF.

This clonotype has only a few counts. CDR3 loop: CASRPQPSGTQETQYF. Written as DNA, the CDR3 is TGCGCCAGCAGGCCACAACCTAGCGGGACACAAGAGACCCAGTACTTC. V usage is TRBV5-1 and J usage is TRBJ2-5; 9 bases match TRBD2. The CDR3 totals 16 residues. V gave up 5 bases and J gave up 2 bases; unmatched junction bases: 10. Germline CDR1 reads SGHRS; CDR2 reads YFSETQ.

The chain joins TRBV6-5 to TRBJ1-4; perhaps TRBD1 as D (5 bases). Germline CDR1 reads MNHEY; CDR2 reads SVGAGI. The CDR3 has 15 residues. The ends were cut back, 0 bases at V and 12 bases at J, with 17 bases in the middle. CDR3 bases: TGTGCCAGCAGTTACTCGATGGGGGTGACGAGGGAACTGTTTTTT. Translation gives CASSYSMGVTRELFF.

Many counts were recorded for this clonotype. This chain uses TRBV9 with TRBJ2-2; D is undetermined. This CDR3 is built from 15 residues. Germline CDR1 SGDLS, CDR2 YYNGEE. V was clipped by 0 bases and J by 3 bases, with 9 bases between them. The CDR3: CASSVGSRHTGELFF. The DNA of the CDR3 is TGTGCCAGCAGCGTAGGTAGCCGTCACACCGGGGAGCTGTTTTTT.

A few counts support this clonotype. This chain joins TRBV3-1 and TRBJ2-7; D gene ambiguous. The CDR3 covers 13 residues. The V end lost 5 bases, the J end lost 5 bases, and 13 bases lay between the germline ends. Germline-derived CDR1 and CDR2 are LGHDT and YNNKEL (reference sequence). This CDR3 is CASSYPNSDEQYF. The CDR3, as DNA: TGTGCCAGCAGCTATCCGAATTCCGACGAGCAGTACTTC.

This clonotype showed up just a few times. This chain joins TRBV27 and TRBJ1-2; TRBD1 matches at 9 bases. Trimming cost V 3 bases and J 8 bases; bases outside gene matches: 7. The CDR3 runs to 14 residues. From germline, CDR1 is MNHEY and CDR2 SMNVEV (reference sequence). The CDR3 reads CASSLSIQGAGYTF. CDR3 bases: TGTGCCAGCAGTTTGAGTATACAGGGGGCAGGCTACACCTTC.

Only a few counts were recorded for this clonotype. The V and J genes are TRBV20-1 and TRBJ2-3; no firm D call. Germline V CDR1 and CDR2: DFQATT, SNEGSKA (reference sequence). The V gene lost 3 bases and the J gene lost 1 base, with 11 bases spanning the gap. This CDR3 region has 14 residues. This chain's CDR3 is CSARDDGGTDTQYF. The CDR3 nucleotides read TGCAGTGCTAGGGATGATGGGGGCACAGATACGCAGTATTTT.

This clonotype has ten or more counts. V is TRBV20-1 and J is TRBJ2-1; no clear D. Germline CDR1 is DFQATT and CDR2 is SNEGSKA (reference sequence). The CDR3 covers 17 residues. V was cut by 5 bases and J by 0 bases, with 20 bases left in between. In DNA form, the CDR3 reads TGCAGTGCTGCACCCCTTTCCGGCAGTAGCTCCTACAATGAGCAGTTCTTC. Translation gives CSAAPLSGSSSYNEQFF.

There are many counts of this clonotype. The rearrangement joins TRBV7-2 to TRBJ2-1, with D maybe TRBD2 (6 bases). Germline CDR1 reads SGHTA; CDR2 reads FQGNSA. V was cut by 5 bases and J by 3 bases, with 11 bases left in between. This CDR3 spans 14 amino acids. The CDR3 nucleotides are TGTGCCAGCAGCCGCCCGGGACTCTACAATGAGCAGTTCTTC. It is translated as CASSRPGLYNEQFF.

This sequence joins TRBV20-1 and TRBJ2-1; 8 nucleotides match TRBD2. Trimming took 4 bases from V and 3 from J; bases not matched to a gene: 11. The germline CDR1 and CDR2 sequences are DFQATT and SNEGSKA (reference sequence). The CDR3 runs 16 residues. DNA for the CDR3: TGCAGTGCTACCGCTATTGACGGGGGGGTCTACAATGAGCAGTTCTTC. This gives the protein CSATAIDGGVYNEQFF.

This clonotype turned up a few times. The chain links TRBV28 to TRBJ1-1, with 7 bases identical to TRBD1. Germline assignment: CDR1 MDHEN and CDR2 SYDVKM. The CDR3 is made up of 12 amino acids. J lost 12 bases, V lost 5 bases, and 9 bases had no gene match. The CDR3 DNA reads TGTGCCAGCAGTAACGGACAGGTGCGACCTTTCTTT. Translating gives CASSNGQVRPFF.

This clonotype was found a few times. The chain uses TRBV2 and TRBJ1-1; TRBD1 is a possible D gene (5 bases). The germline V gene has CDR1 SNHLY and CDR2 FYNNEI. This CDR3 contains 14 residues. V lost 10 bases to trimming and J lost 4 bases, with 19 bases between them. The CDR3 protein is CATLGLGAGTEAFF. In nucleotides, the CDR3 is TGTGCCACCCTAGGTCTTGGGGCCGGCACTGAAGCTTTCTTT.

This clonotype was seen repeatedly, ten times or more. This rearrangement joins TRBV28 to TRBJ2-7; 8 positions agree with TRBD1. The V gene's germline CDR1 is MDHEN and CDR2 SYDVKM. CDR3 length: 13 amino acids. Trimming removed 10 bases from V and 0 bases from J; junction bases left unmatched: 5. The CDR3 coding sequence is TGTGCCACCAGGGGGCCGAGCTCCTACGAGCAGTACTTC. Amino acid sequence: CATRGPSSYEQYF. The whole variable domain, remainder taken from reference TRBV28 and TRBJ2-7, is DVKVTQSSRYLVKRTGEKVFLECVQDMDHENMFWYRQDPGLGLRLIYFSYDVKMKEKGDIPEGYSVSREKKERFSLILESASTNQTSMYLCATRGPSSYEQYFGPGTRLTVT.

The table lists this clonotype with many counts. The rearrangement uses TRBV12-3 or TRBV12-4 and TRBJ1-2, with TRBD1 as a possible D gene (5 bases). V was clipped by 3 bases and J by 5 bases, with 10 bases between them. The CDR3 runs 13 residues. The CDR3 here is CASSFQGSYGYTF. In DNA, the CDR3 is TGTGCCAGCAGTTTTCAGGGTTCTTATGGCTACACCTTC.

The V and J genes are TRBV6-5 and TRBJ2-3; 12 bases are shared with TRBD1. CDR3 length equals 16 residues. From germline, CDR1 is MNHEY and CDR2 SVGAGI. J lost 4 bases, V lost 6 bases, and 8 bases had no gene match. CDR3 sequence reads: CASSLTGTGGPDTQYF. Here the CDR3 DNA reads TGTGCCAGCAGCTTAACCGGGACAGGGGGCCCAGATACGCAGTATTTT.

This chain uses TRBV5-4 with TRBJ2-3; TRBD2 matches 16 bases. Germline V gene lookup returns CDR1 SGHNT and CDR2 YYREEE (reference sequence). The CDR3 is made up of 18 amino acids. J gave up 1 base and V 4 bases, and 6 bases lay outside the gene matches. The CDR3, as DNA: TGTGCCAGCAGCCCCGGGACTAGCGGGGGGGTCCGCACAGATACGCAGTATTTT. Translated: CASSPGTSGGVRTDTQYF.

This clonotype showed up many times. The rearrangement uses TRBV20-1 and TRBJ1-4; the D is unclear. V was cut by 0 bases and J by 10 bases, with 12 bases left in between. Germline assignment: CDR1 DFQATT and CDR2 SNEGSKA (reference sequence). CDR3 length equals 13 residues. CDR3 region: CSARDYQTGKLFF. In nucleotides, the CDR3 is TGCAGTGCTAGAGATTACCAAACCGGAAAACTGTTTTTT.

Details on this clonotype: A much larger clone differs from this one at a single base, so this may be a read error. The chain couples TRBV10-3 to TRBJ2-4; possible D gene TRBD1, 5 bases. The CDR3 totals 16 residues. V lost 4 bases to trimming and J lost 7 bases, with 20 bases between them. The germline V gene encodes CDR1 ENHRY and CDR2 SYGVKD. Here the CDR3 reads CAISAGHGEVWNIQYF. CDR3 bases: TGTGCCATCAGTGCCGGACATGGAGAGGTGTGGAACATTCAGTACTTC.

This clonotype was picked up a small number of times. The J gene is TRBJ2-3, the V gene TRBV5-5; D possibly corresponds to TRBD2 (5 bases). This CDR3 has 16 residues. Per the germline V gene, CDR1 is SGHKS and CDR2 is YYEKEE (reference sequence). V lost 0 bases and J 1 base, leaving 12 bases between the germline ends. CDR3 sequence: CASSLAWGAGTDTQYF. CDR3 bases: TGTGCCAGCAGCTTGGCGTGGGGAGCGGGCACAGATACGCAGTATTTT.

This clonotype was recorded at least ten times. This chain connects TRBV25-1 to TRBJ2-7; perhaps TRBD1 as D (6 bases). CDR1 is MGHDK, CDR2 SYGVNS, per germline. CDR3 length: 16 residues. V lost 8 bases, J lost 2 bases, and 22 bases lay in between. CDR3 loop: CASESEQGTHTYEQYF. As DNA, the CDR3 is TGTGCCAGCGAAAGCGAACAGGGAACCCATACCTACGAGCAGTACTTC.

A few counts support this clonotype. This sequence joins TRBV9 and TRBJ1-4; D uncertain. This CDR3 contains 13 residues. Germline lookup yields CDR1 SGDLS and CDR2 YYNGEE. V was cut by 4 bases and J by 8 bases, with 12 bases left in between. The CDR3 loop is CASSRRTGEKLFF. The DNA for the CDR3 is TGTGCCAGCAGCCGAAGGACGGGGGAAAAACTGTTTTTT.

This clonotype has more than one count but fewer than ten. The V call is TRBV6-2 or TRBV6-3, the J call TRBJ1-5; the match to TRBD1 covers 8 bases. Germline CDR1 reads MNHEY; CDR2 reads SVGEGT. The CDR3 runs to 16 residues. J was trimmed by 1 base and V by 6 bases; bases with no gene match: 8. CDR3 amino acids: CASSFLQGVSNQPQHF. As DNA, the CDR3 is TGTGCCAGCAGCTTTTTACAGGGGGTAAGCAATCAGCCCCAGCATTTT.

This clonotype was seen a few times. The rearrangement links TRBV6-2 or TRBV6-3 to TRBJ1-1; 7 bases match TRBD1. The CDR3 extends over 16 amino acids. Germline CDR1 MNHEY, CDR2 SVGEGT. V lost 2 bases to trimming and J lost 3 bases; unmatched junction nucleotides: 9. The chain's CDR3 is CASSYPSDREDTEAFF. CDR3 DNA sequence: TGTGCCAGCAGTTACCCATCTGACAGGGAGGACACTGAAGCTTTCTTT.

This clonotype has only a few counts. CDR3 bases: TGTGCCAGCAGCCAACTGTCCAATACGCAGTATTTT. This gives the protein CASSQLSNTQYF. J is TRBJ2-3 and V is TRBV3-1; no reliable D call. In germline, CDR1 is LGHDT, CDR2 YNNKEL (reference sequence). V was shortened by 2 bases and J by 7 bases, with 7 bases between the two germline ends. This CDR3 spans 12 amino acids.